This T cell receptor beta chain comes out of a study of blood T cell repertoires in COVID-19. At the level of the study: Both acute and convalescent COVID-19 samples were obtained from the United States, Italy and Spain.

Seattle patient enrollment occurred during active infection, with longitudinal follow-up thereafter. As processed by the authors: Quantification of nucleated cells was approximated via reference gene primer amplification. Method: immunoSEQ multiplex PCR; TCRdb's copy keeps in-frame clones and lacks some. V and J calls and clone size follow that table, whereas D and trimming were derived from the DNA. The sample has fewer than 150,000 clones, 90% seen once; the top ten hold approximately 3.9%. Trimming left V 3 bases short and J 0 bases short, with 6 bases between. The CDR3 extends over 13 amino acids. Germline V gene data show CDR1 as SGHNT and CDR2 as YENEEA.

The sequenced sample was peripheral blood. This sequence joins TRBV11-3 and TRBJ2-7; D ambiguous. The sequence was collected from a woman aged 60-75 years with COVID-19, enrolled during active disease. CDR3 bases: TGTGCCAGCAGCTTCACGGGCTCCTACGAGCAGTACTTC. It yields the protein CASSFTGSYEQYF. Looking up the rest from reference TRBV11-3 and TRBJ2-7 gives the full variable domain: EAGVVQSPRYKIIEKKQPVAFWCNPISGHNTLYWYLQNLGQGPELLIRYENEEAVDDSQLPKDRFSAERLKGVDSTLKIQPAELGDSAVYLCASSFTGSYEQYFGPGTRLTVT.